This T cell receptor (beta chain) stems from a study of T cell responses to AZD1222 COVID-19 vaccine. Clones were read by immunoSEQ multiplex PCR, and TCRdb kept only the in-frame ones, dropping some. The sample has around 78,000 clones; 88% are singletons. Study results and limitations: Donors skewed white British and female; clonal diversity was possibly underestimated.

Notes on this clone: Its target is unknown. At one end, the junction sequence differs from germline, possibly due to a read error.

This sample comprised peripheral blood, obtained on day 0 of MenACWY control vaccination. This TCR derives from an adult in good health.

The CDR3 sequence: CASSLGGSNSEAFF. The CDR3 region has the DNA TGTGCCAGCAGCTTAGGGGGCAGCAACAGTGAAGCTTTCTTT. V usage is TRBV7-2 and J usage is TRBJ1-1; perhaps TRBD1 as D (5 bases). The CDR3 consists of 14 residues. CDR1 and CDR2 from the germline V gene are SGHTA and FQGNSA.